Below, one T cell receptor (beta chain) is given with its context. Antigen specificity is unknown. 13 Jbeta primers and 60 Vbeta primers were used for the PCR. Clones were read by immunoSEQ multiplex PCR, and TCRdb kept only the in-frame ones, dropping some. The profile shows more than 80,000 clones, approximately 76% of them singletons. Germline CDR1 KGHSH, CDR2 LQKENI. This CDR3 comprises 14 residues. V was cut by 5 bases and J by 2 bases, with 9 bases left in between. This specimen comes from a study of cytomegalovirus exposure and HLA in healthy donors. Study conclusions and caveats: Sequencing had likely introduced a cluster of highly shared sequence variants as an artifact. Donor immune exposure was known only as CMV serostatus.

Sequencing used PBMCs. The clonotype was recovered from an older woman in good health and CMV-seropositive. V and J are TRBV18 and TRBJ2-2, with D possibly being TRBD1 (6 bases). The CDR3 DNA reads as TGTGCCAGCTCATGGACAGCCAACACCGGGGAGCTGTTTTTT. This gives the protein CASSWTANTGELFF. The complete variable domain, with remaining parts taken from reference TRBV18 and TRBJ2-2, reads NAGVMQNPRHLVRRRGQEARLRCSPMKGHSHVYWYRQLPEEGLKFMVYLQKENIIDESGMPKERFSAEFPKEGPSILRIQQVVRGDSAAYFCASSWTANTGELFFGEGSRLTVL.